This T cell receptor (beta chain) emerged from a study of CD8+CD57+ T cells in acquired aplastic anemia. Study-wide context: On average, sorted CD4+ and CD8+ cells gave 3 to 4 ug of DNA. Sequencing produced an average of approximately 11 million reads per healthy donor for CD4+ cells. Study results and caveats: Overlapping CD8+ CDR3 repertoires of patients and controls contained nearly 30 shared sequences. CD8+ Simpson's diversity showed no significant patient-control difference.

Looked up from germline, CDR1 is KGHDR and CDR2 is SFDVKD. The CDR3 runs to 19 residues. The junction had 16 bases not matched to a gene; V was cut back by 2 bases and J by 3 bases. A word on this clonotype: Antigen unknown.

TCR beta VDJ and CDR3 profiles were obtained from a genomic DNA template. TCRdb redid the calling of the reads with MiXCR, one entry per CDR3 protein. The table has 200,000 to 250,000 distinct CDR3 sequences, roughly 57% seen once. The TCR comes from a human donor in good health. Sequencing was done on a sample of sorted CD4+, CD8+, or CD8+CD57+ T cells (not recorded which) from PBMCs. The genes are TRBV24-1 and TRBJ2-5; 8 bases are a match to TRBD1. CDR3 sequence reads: CATSDSLIFGQGKEETQYF. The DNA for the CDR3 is TGTGCCACCAGTGATTCGTTAATTTTTGGACAGGGAAAGGAAGAGACCCAGTACTTC.